These T cell receptor beta chains were read from a single sample in a study of cytotoxic CD8 clonotypes in ibrutinib-treated CLL. Profiling relied on immunoSEQ multiplex PCR, and the TCRdb table lists in-frame clones only, not all of them. The sample lists 130,000 to 150,000 clones; about four fifths were seen once. Sequences were derived from PBMCs, sampled after 12 months of ibrutinib treatment. These receptors originate from a human donor with chronic lymphocytic leukemia. Each CDR3 is given with its conserved first and last residue. The D gene is left open where the match is weak. A clone size is listed for some rows: how often the clone was seen (once, few, many), or a class if it is expanded.

J	V	D	size	CDR3	DNA
TRBJ2-1	TRBV27	.	.	CASSFGSYNEQFF	TGTGCCAGCAGTTTCGGCTCCTACAATGAGCAGTTCTTC
TRBJ1-3	TRBV5-1	.	.	CASSLAVNSGNTIYF	TGCGCCAGCAGCTTGGCGGTTAACTCTGGAAACACCATATATTTT
TRBJ2-3	TRBV27	.	.	CASSPGYRWADTQYF	TGTGCCAGCAGTCCAGGATACCGGTGGGCAGATACGCAGTATTTT
TRBJ2-7	TRBV6-6	.	.	CASSRDSYEQYF	TGTGCGTCTAGCAGGGACTCCTACGAGCAGTACTTC
TRBJ1-1	TRBV5-1	.	.	CASSQGRFETEAFF	TGCGCCAGCAGTCAGGGGAGGTTTGAAACTGAAGCTTTCTTT
TRBJ2-5	TRBV7-7	.	.	CASSFALRETQYF	TGTGCTAGCAGCTTCGCTCTCCGGGAGACCCAGTACTTC
TRBJ2-7	TRBV28	TRBD1	.	CASSLFRSGTDYEQYF	TGTGCCAGCAGTTTATTCCGATCCGGGACAGACTACGAGCAGTACTTC
TRBJ1-1	TRBV10-3	.	.	CAISETGGNTEAFF	TGTGCCATCAGTGAGACTGGGGGGAACACTGAAGCTTTCTTT
TRBJ1-2	TRBV28	.	.	CASSPPELGHGANYGYTF	TGTGCCAGCAGTCCGCCCGAATTAGGACACGGAGCTAACTATGGCTACACCTTC
TRBJ1-5	TRBV28	TRBD1	.	CASSRQGSNQPQHF	TGTGCCAGCAGTCGACAGGGCAGCAATCAGCCCCAGCATTTT
TRBJ2-7	TRBV29-1	.	.	CSVGHDYEQYF	TGCAGCGTTGGACACGACTACGAGCAGTACTTC
TRBJ2-1	TRBV4-1	TRBD2	once	CASSQAGPAGTSGRVEQFF	TGCGCCAGCAGCCAAGCTGGGCCGGCCGGGACTAGCGGGAGGGTTGAGCAGTTCTTC
TRBJ1-1	TRBV7-2	.	.	CASSQAQGYTEAFF	TGTGCCAGCAGCCAAGCTCAGGGATATACTGAAGCTTTCTTT
TRBJ2-7	TRBV27	.	once	CASSYRDSYEQYF	TGTGCCAGCAGTTATAGGGACTCCTACGAGCAGTACTTC
TRBJ2-1	TRBV29-1	TRBD2	.	CSVEDPGLVFF	TGCAGCGTTGAAGACCCGGGACTAGTCTTCTTC
TRBJ2-5	TRBV5-6	TRBD2	.	CASSFQAGRETQYF	TGTGCCAGCAGTTTCCAAGCGGGAAGGGAGACCCAGTACTTC
TRBJ2-3	TRBV7-2	.	.	CASSLVLASTDTQYF	TGTGCCAGCAGCTTAGTGCTAGCATCCACAGATACGCAGTATTTT
TRBJ1-2	TRBV6-5	.	.	CASSDSQYGYTF	TGTGCCAGCAGTGATAGCCAGTACGGCTACACCTTC
TRBJ2-7	TRBV7-7	.	once	CASSFLGGVEQYF	TGTGCTAGCAGCTTCCTAGGGGGGGTCGAGCAGTACTTC
TRBJ2-1	TRBV5-1	TRBD2	.	CASSLELAGGYNEQFF	TGCGCCAGCAGCTTGGAGTTGGCGGGAGGGTACAATGAGCAGTTCTTC
TRBJ2-7	TRBV6-1	TRBD2	.	CASSFGQGGYEQYF	TGTGCCAGCAGTTTTGGGCAGGGAGGGTACGAGCAGTACTTC
TRBJ2-7	TRBV18	TRBD2	.	CASSPPGGPTYEQYF	TGTGCCAGCTCACCACCGGGAGGGCCCACCTACGAGCAGTACTTC
TRBJ1-2	TRBV10-3	.	.	CAISEEQGPNYGYTF	TGTGCCATCAGTGAGGAACAGGGCCCTAACTATGGCTACACCTTC
TRBJ2-7	TRBV5-4	.	.	CASSLGVYEQYF	TGTGCCAGCAGCTTGGGGGTCTACGAGCAGTACTTC